A selection of T cell receptor beta chains follows, all from one sample in a study of T cell responses to AZD1222 COVID-19 vaccine. Generated by immunoSEQ multiplex PCR, the TCRdb table keeps only in-frame clones and is missing some. The table has over 150,000 clones, less than 95% seen once. The sample was peripheral blood, taken on day 0 of AZD1222 vaccination. Receptors were obtained from an adult in good health. The CDR3 runs from the conserved cysteine through the conserved F or W. The order of the fields is clone size, V gene, D gene, J gene, CDR3 DNA, CDR3 protein. D genes are given only for firm matches. The size field is filled for only some rows; it gives once, few, many or a size class.

>-|TRBV2|-|TRBJ1-1
TGTGCCAGCAGCGAAAGATCCGGGACCCTCACTGAAGCTTTCTTT
CASSERSGTLTEAFF
>-|TRBV18|-|TRBJ2-1
TGTGCCAGCTCAGCAATTGGGGGGGGGCTGCTCAATGAGCAGTTCTTC
CASSAIGGGLLNEQFF
>once|TRBV2|-|TRBJ1-5
TGTGCCAGCAGTGGGCCGGGAGGGAGCAATCAGCCCCAGCATTTT
CASSGPGGSNQPQHF
>few|TRBV7-3|TRBD1|TRBJ1-1
TGTGCCAGCAGCCGGACAGGGGGGGGCACTGAAGCTTTCTTT
CASSRTGGGTEAFF
>-|TRBV6-5|-|TRBJ1-4
TGTGCCAGCAGTTTCCATTCCAGGGAAAAACTGTTTTTT
CASSFHSREKLFF
>-|TRBV11-2|TRBD1|TRBJ2-7
TGTGCCAGCAGCTCCGGGACAGGGAGCTCCTACGAGCAGTACTTC
CASSSGTGSSYEQYF
>-|TRBV7-9|-|TRBJ1-5
TGTGCCAGCAGCTTAGACAGGGAAGGTCAGCCCCAGCATTTT
CASSLDREGQPQHF
>-|TRBV6-5|TRBD2|TRBJ2-1
TGTGCCAGCAGCCCCGGGACTAGCGGCTACAATGAGCAGTTCTTC
CASSPGTSGYNEQFF
>few|TRBV7-9|-|TRBJ1-1
TGTGCCAGCAGTCCAGTCCTAGGGATGAACACTGAAGCTTTCTTT
CASSPVLGMNTEAFF
>-|TRBV9|-|TRBJ2-5
TGTGCCAGCAGCGTCTCAAGCTGGATGGAGACCCAGTACTTC
CASSVSSWMETQYF
>-|TRBV5-8|TRBD1|TRBJ1-5
TGTGCCAGCAGCCAAGCAGGGGGCGGGTATCAGCCCCAGCATTTT
CASSQAGGGYQPQHF
>once|TRBV10-1|TRBD1|TRBJ1-1
TGCGCCAGCAGCCCCCGGACAGGGGCGAACACTGAAGCTTTCTTT
CASSPRTGANTEAFF
>once|TRBV4-2|TRBD1|TRBJ2-7
TGTGCCAGCAGCCAAGTTGGGTGGACAGGGGAAGTGTACGAGCAGTACTTC
CASSQVGWTGEVYEQYF
>-|TRBV30|-|TRBJ2-2
TGTGCCTGGAGGACGGGGGCCGGGGAGCTGTTTTTT
CAWRTGAGELFF
>-|TRBV29-1|-|TRBJ2-7
TGCAGCGTCTACAGAGACTCCTACGAGCAGTACTTC
CSVYRDSYEQYF
>-|TRBV11-2|-|TRBJ2-3
TGTGCCAGCAGCTTAGTAGGGGTTGGAGATACGCAGTATTTT
CASSLVGVGDTQYF
>-|TRBV28|-|TRBJ2-1
TGTGCCAGCAGCACCACGCGTGTGACTAATGAGCAGTTCTTC
CASSTTRVTNEQFF
>once|TRBV5-5|TRBD1|TRBJ2-5
TGTGCCAGCAGCCTCGACAGGGGGCGGGAGACCCAGTACTTC
CASSLDRGRETQYF
>-|TRBV28|TRBD1|TRBJ1-2
TGTGCCAGCAGTTTATGGGGGGACAGTCCTAACTATGGCTACACCTTC
CASSLWGDSPNYGYTF
>-|TRBV4-3|TRBD1|TRBJ1-6
TGCGCCAGCAGCCCCCTGGGACAGGGGCATTCACCCCTCCACTTT
CASSPLGQGHSPLHF
>-|TRBV3-1/TRBV3-2|-|TRBJ2-1
TGTGCCAGCAGCGCTAGCGCGGACTCCTACAATGAGCAGTTCTTC
CASSASADSYNEQFF
>-|TRBV4-1|-|TRBJ1-1
TGCGCCAGCAGCCAAGCGCTGGGTTGGGACACTGAAGCTTTCTTT
CASSQALGWDTEAFF
>-|TRBV6-4|-|TRBJ2-1
TGTGCCAGCAGTTCTTCAGGCTATGAGCAGTTCTTC
CASSSSGYEQFF
>-|TRBV5-6|-|TRBJ2-7
TGTGCCAGCAGCTTGGGGCAGAACGCTTACTACGAGCAGTACTTC
CASSLGQNAYYEQYF
>-|TRBV5-1|-|TRBJ2-2
TGCGCCAGCAGCTCGGCCGGGGAGCTGTTTTTT
CASSSAGELFF